One sample yielded the 3 T cell receptor beta chains listed below, sequenced in a study of blood T cell repertoires in COVID-19. Clones were sequenced by immunoSEQ multiplex PCR, and TCRdb holds only the in-frame ones, with some missing. Of 300,000 or so clones listed, around 89% are singletons. What was sequenced was peripheral blood. The receptor source for this set is a woman aged 25-40 years who had recovered from COVID-19.

This rearrangement joins TRBV7-9 to TRBJ2-6, with a possible D match to TRBD1 (6 bases). The CDR3 spans 16 residues. V was pared by 5 bases and J by 1 base, with 12 bases between. The germline gives CDR1 SEHNR, CDR2 FQNEAQ (reference sequence). CDR3 sequence: CASSAYRASGANVLTF. The CDR3 bases are TGTGCCAGCAGCGCCTACAGGGCTTCTGGGGCCAACGTCCTGACTTTC.

The rearrangement uses TRBV7-9 and TRBJ1-6; possible D gene TRBD1, 5 bases. Deletions cut 5 bases from V and 11 bases from J, with 16 bases between. The V gene's germline CDR1 is SEHNR and CDR2 FQNEAQ (reference sequence). The CDR3 runs to 14 residues. The CDR3 loop is CASSMGGSVAPLHF. Written as DNA, the CDR3 is TGTGCCAGCAGCATGGGGGGTTCGGTGGCACCCCTCCACTTT.

The J gene is TRBJ2-2, the V gene TRBV7-2, with TRBD1 identical over 7 bases. This CDR3 has 14 amino acids. Germline-derived CDR1 and CDR2 are SGHTA and FQGNSA. V lost 4 bases and J lost 1; bases outside the gene matches: 0. DNA for the CDR3: TGTGCCAGCAGCTGGACAGGGAACACCGGGGAGCTGTTTTTT. It translates to CASSWTGNTGELFF.